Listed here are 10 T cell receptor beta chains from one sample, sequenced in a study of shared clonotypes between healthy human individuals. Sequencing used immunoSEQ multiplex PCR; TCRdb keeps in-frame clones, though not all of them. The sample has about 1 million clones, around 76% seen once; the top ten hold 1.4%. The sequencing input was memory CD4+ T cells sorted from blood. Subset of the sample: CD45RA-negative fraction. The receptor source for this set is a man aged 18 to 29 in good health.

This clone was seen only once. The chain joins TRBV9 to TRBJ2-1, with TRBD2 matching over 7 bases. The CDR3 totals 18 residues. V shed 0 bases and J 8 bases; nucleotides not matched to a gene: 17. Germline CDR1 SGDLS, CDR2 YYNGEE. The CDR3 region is CASSVATGAGRIDDEQFF. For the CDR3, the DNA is TGTGCCAGCAGCGTAGCTACGGGAGCGGGAAGAATCGACGATGAGCAGTTCTTC.

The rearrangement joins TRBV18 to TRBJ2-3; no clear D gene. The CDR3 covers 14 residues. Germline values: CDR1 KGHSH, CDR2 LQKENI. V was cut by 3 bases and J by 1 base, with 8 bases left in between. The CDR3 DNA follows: TGTGCCAGCTCACCCAGTCGGGGCACAGATACGCAGTATTTT. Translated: CASSPSRGTDTQYF. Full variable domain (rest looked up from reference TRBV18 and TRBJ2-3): NAGVMQNPRHLVRRRGQEARLRCSPMKGHSHVYWYRQLPEEGLKFMVYLQKENIIDESGMPKERFSAEFPKEGPSILRIQQVVRGDSAAYFCASSPSRGTDTQYFGPGTRLTVL.

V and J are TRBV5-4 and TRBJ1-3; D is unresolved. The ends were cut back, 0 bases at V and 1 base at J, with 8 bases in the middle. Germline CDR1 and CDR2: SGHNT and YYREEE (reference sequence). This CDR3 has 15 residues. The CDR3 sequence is CASSLVGDSGNTIYF. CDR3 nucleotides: TGTGCCAGCAGCTTGGTCGGCGATTCTGGAAACACCATATATTTT.

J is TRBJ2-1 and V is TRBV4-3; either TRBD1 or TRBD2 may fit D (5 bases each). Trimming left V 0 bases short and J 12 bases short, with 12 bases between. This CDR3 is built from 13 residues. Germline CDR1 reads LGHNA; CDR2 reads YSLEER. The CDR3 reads CASSQERGRGQFF. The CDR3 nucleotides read TGCGCCAGCAGCCAAGAACGGGGCCGGGGGCAGTTCTTC.

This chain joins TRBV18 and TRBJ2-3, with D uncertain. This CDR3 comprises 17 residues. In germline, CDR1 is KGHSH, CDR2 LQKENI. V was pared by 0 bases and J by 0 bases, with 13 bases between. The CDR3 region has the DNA TGTGCCAGCTCACCACCGACCGCGGCGACTAGCACAGATACGCAGTATTTT. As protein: CASSPPTAATSTDTQYF.

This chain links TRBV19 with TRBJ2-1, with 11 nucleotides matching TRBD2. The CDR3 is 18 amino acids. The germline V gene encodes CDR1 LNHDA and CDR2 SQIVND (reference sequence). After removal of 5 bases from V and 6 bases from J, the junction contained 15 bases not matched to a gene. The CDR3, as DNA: TGTGCCAGTAGTCGGGGGGCCCTAACTAGCGGGGGACCCAATGAGCAGTTCTTC. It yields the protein CASSRGALTSGGPNEQFF.

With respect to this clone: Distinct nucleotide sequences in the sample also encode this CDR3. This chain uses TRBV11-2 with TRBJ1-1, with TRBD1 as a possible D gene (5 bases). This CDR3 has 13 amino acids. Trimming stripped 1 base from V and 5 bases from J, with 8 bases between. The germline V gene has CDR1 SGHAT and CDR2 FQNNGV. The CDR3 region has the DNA TGTGCCAGCAGCTTAGCTAGGGGAACTGAAGCTTTCTTT. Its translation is CASSLARGTEAFF.

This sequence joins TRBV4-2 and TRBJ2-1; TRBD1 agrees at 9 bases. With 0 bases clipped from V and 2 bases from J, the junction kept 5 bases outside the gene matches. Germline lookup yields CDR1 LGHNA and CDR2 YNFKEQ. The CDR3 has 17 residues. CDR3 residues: CASSQDSGQGTYNEQFF. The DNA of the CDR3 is TGTGCCAGCAGCCAAGACTCGGGACAGGGAACCTACAATGAGCAGTTCTTC.

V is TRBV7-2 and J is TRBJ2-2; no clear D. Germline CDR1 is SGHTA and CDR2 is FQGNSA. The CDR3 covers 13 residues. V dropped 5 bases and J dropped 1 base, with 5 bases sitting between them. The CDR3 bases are TGTGCCAGCAGCGGAAGGAACACCGGGGAGCTGTTTTTT. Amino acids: CASSGRNTGELFF. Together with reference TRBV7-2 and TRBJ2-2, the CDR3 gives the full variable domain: GAGVSQSPSNKVTEKGKDVELRCDPISGHTALYWYRQSLGQGLEFLIYFQGNSAPDKSGLPSDRFSAERTGGSVSTLTIQRTQQEDSAVYLCASSGRNTGELFFGEGSRLTVL.

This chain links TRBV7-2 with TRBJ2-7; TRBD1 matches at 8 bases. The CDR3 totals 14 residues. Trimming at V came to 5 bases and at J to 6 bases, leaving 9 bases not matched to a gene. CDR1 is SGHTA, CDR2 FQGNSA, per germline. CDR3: CASSAGQAAGEQYF. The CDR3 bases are TGTGCCAGCAGCGCGGGACAGGCCGCGGGCGAGCAGTACTTC.